This TCR beta chain was profiled in a study of T-cell memory formation after mild COVID-19. Study observations and caveats: CD4+ clones that contracted lay mainly in CM and EM; CD8+ ones lay in EMRA. Unconfirmed was the SARS-CoV-2 specificity of second-wave clones that peaked on day 37.

Details on this clonotype: Its antigen is undetermined.

This CDR3 contains 12 residues. Trimming took 0 bases from V and 3 from J, leaving 6 bases between them. In germline, CDR1 is SQVTM, CDR2 ANQGSEA. One entry per CDR3 protein, called by TCRdb with MiXCR from the 5' RACE reads. The sample gives 150,000 to 200,000 distinct CDR3 sequences, over 20% of which show up once; 23% is in the top ten. This receptor was identified in an adult woman who had mild COVID-19 (a few samples of this study predate the infection). Cell type and time point are not known. Sequencing was carried out using PBMCs or a T cell subset sorted from them (not recorded which). This chain connects TRBV29-1 to TRBJ2-7; D is unclear. The DNA of the CDR3 is TGCAGCGTTGAAGACGCCGGCTACGAGCAGTACTTC. This translates into CSVEDAGYEQYF.